This T cell receptor (beta chain) was sequenced in a study of cytomegalovirus exposure and HLA in healthy donors. Study as a whole: An early data release held 70 million to 90 million unique TCRs from HLA-typed donors. General study findings and limits: A later analysis found most CMV-associated TCR beta chains apparently HLA-restricted.

PCR employed 60 Vbeta and 13 Jbeta primers. Here immunoSEQ multiplex PCR was the method, and the copy in TCRdb shows in-frame clones only, minus some. This repertoire shows about 110,000 clones, 75% found once; its top ten account for 2.5% to 3%. The V gene's germline CDR1 is SNHLY and CDR2 FYNNEI. The CDR3 is made up of 13 amino acids. The V and J ends lost 7 bases and 2 bases respectively, with 11 bases between them. Details on this clone: Its specificity is not known.

The sequencing input was PBMCs. The V call is TRBV2, the J call TRBJ1-2; D gene ambiguous. The TCR sequence derives from a male donor in good health and CMV-seropositive. The CDR3 loop is CASKVEENYGYTF. In nucleotides, the CDR3 is TGTGCCAGCAAGGTGGAGGAAAACTATGGCTACACCTTC. The variable domain in full, completed from reference TRBV2 and TRBJ1-2, reads EPEVTQTPSHQVTQMGQEVILRCVPISNHLYFYWYRQILGQKVEFLVSFYNNEISEKSEIFDDQFSVERPDGSNFTLKIRSTKLEDSAMYFCASKVEENYGYTFGSGTRLTVV.